This TCR beta chain stems from a study of regulatory T cells in long-lasting Graves disease. Regarding this clonotype: Its specificity is unknown.

With iRepertoire HTBI primers and Arm-PCR of CDR3 regions, TCR beta libraries were built. TCRdb reanalysed the multiplex PCR reads using MiXCR and keeps one entry per CDR3 protein. The sample contains hundreds of thousands of distinct CDR3 sequences, roughly a sixth of which appear only once. The CDR3 is 13 residues long. The J segment lost 6 bases and the V segment lost 7 bases, leaving 4 bases of the junction unmatched. The V gene's germline CDR1 is MNHNS and CDR2 SASEGT. As to time point: newly diagnosed GD, antithyroid drugs for less than 3 months. Extracted PBMC RNA gave rise to the TCR library. Study outcomes and limitations: Persistent patients shared more public clonotypes (under 3,000) than newly diagnosed patients (over 900).

These data also featured in a second study, about T cells in Graves' hyperthyroidism and ophthalmopathy. Per that paper: In the blood, most expanded thyroid clonotypes above 0.001 appeared as well. The model anticipated ophthalmopathy a median about six months pre-onset.

The chain uses TRBV6-1 and TRBJ1-5; 9 bases match TRBD1. The sequence derives from a woman between 40 and 65 years old with Graves disease. Here the sequenced sample was peripheral blood mononuclear cells (PBMCs), taken at new diagnosis, from a patient treated with antithyroid drugs. CDR3: CASKGQGGQPQHF. CDR3 bases: TGTGCCAGCAAGGGACAGGGTGGTCAGCCCCAGCATTTT.